The entry below describes one TCR beta chain. Its antigen is unknown. Study outcomes and limitations: Tumor Treg TCRs overlapped most with tumor naive CD4+ cells. The larger cohort examined one V-J beta rearrangement, not whole repertoires.

Naive CD4+ cells had CD25+ Tregs removed. After constant-region reverse-primer amplification, full-length variable regions underwent semi-nested PCR with Nested Universal Primer A. TCRdb used MiXCR to reprocess the 5' RACE reads, holding one entry per CDR3 protein. The top ten clones hold 2% to 2.5% of a sample with tens of thousands of distinct CDR3 sequences, 17% of them seen once. From germline, CDR1 is SGHTA and CDR2 FQGNSA. The CDR3 loop spans 16 amino acids. Trimming cost V 3 bases and J 5 bases, with 19 bases left between them. The sequence was collected from a female donor with breast cancer. The sequenced sample was naive CD4+ T cells sorted from blood. Subset noted: naive CD4+ T cells, CD4+CD45RA+CD25-. The chain uses TRBV7-2 and TRBJ2-5; perhaps TRBD2 as D (5 bases). The CDR3 loop reads CASSLRVSGRTETQYF. CDR3 nucleotides: TGTGCCAGCAGCTTGAGGGTTTCGGGTCGCACCGAGACCCAGTACTTC.